These 27 T cell receptor beta chains were all obtained from the same sample, sequenced in a study of control samples from healthy donors and cancer patients. Produced via immunoSEQ multiplex PCR; TCRdb's table is partial and in-frame only. Reported are 150,000 to 200,000 clones; the ten largest clones contain under 2.5%. Input material: blood. These receptors originate from a woman in her twenties or thirties in good health.

The rearrangement uses TRBV4-1 and TRBJ2-1; the D gene is possibly TRBD1 (6 bases). V lost 4 bases and J 10 bases, leaving 17 bases between the germline ends. Germline values: CDR1 MGHRA, CDR2 YSYEKL. CDR3 length: 14 amino acids. CDR3 protein: CASSRPVWGLEQFF. The CDR3 region has the DNA TGCGCCAGCAGCCGCCCGGTTTGGGGGCTCGAGCAGTTCTTC.

The chain has TRBV28 and TRBJ1-6, with TRBD1 matching over 8 bases. CDR3 length equals 14 residues. The germline CDR1 and CDR2 sequences are MDHEN and SYDVKM. V lost 3 bases to trimming and J lost 9 bases; unmatched junction nucleotides: 4. CDR3 DNA sequence: TGTGCCAGCAGTTTCGGACAGGGCGGTTCACCCCTCCACTTT. Residues: CASSFGQGGSPLHF.

The J gene is TRBJ2-3, the V gene TRBV5-8; D is unclear. Germline values: CDR1 SGHTS, CDR2 YDEGEE. Trimming removed 0 bases from V and 0 bases from J, with 11 bases in between. The CDR3 loop spans 16 amino acids. The CDR3 protein is CASSLGGLPSTDTQYF. The CDR3 DNA reads TGTGCCAGCAGCTTGGGTGGCCTCCCTAGCACAGATACGCAGTATTTT.

The chain is built from TRBV27 and TRBJ2-3; D assignment may be TRBD1 or TRBD2 (6 bases each). Germline CDR1 reads MNHEY; CDR2 reads SMNVEV (reference sequence). The CDR3 sequence is 15 residues long. Trimming took off 5 bases at V and 6 bases at J, with 18 bases between the two ends. This CDR3 reads CASSLVLGGLDTQYF. The CDR3 nucleotides are TGTGCCAGCAGTCTTGTACTAGGGGGGCTTGATACGCAGTATTTT.

This rearrangement joins TRBV15 to TRBJ2-2; D might be TRBD2 (6 bases). CDR3 length equals 19 residues. CDR1 and CDR2 from the germline V gene are LNHNV and YYDKDF (reference sequence). V was shortened by 6 bases and J by 6 bases, with 29 bases between the two germline ends. CDR3 in DNA: TGTGCCACCAGTCTTCACGGGGCCCGTCCTCGCGGGGCCGCCGGGGAGCTGTTTTTT. Its protein is CATSLHGARPRGAAGELFF.

The chain has TRBV5-4 and TRBJ2-7, with D uncertain. This CDR3 is built from 13 residues. Trimming removed 4 bases from V and 3 bases from J, with 11 bases in between. The germline V gene has CDR1 SGHNT and CDR2 YYREEE (reference sequence). The CDR3 nucleotides are TGTGCCAGCAGCCCGGTGGGCGGCTACGAGCAGTACTTC. Its translation is CASSPVGGYEQYF.

Note on this clone: At one end, the junction sequence differs from germline, possibly due to a read error. The genes are TRBV7-7 and TRBJ2-5; 9 bases align to TRBD1. Looked up from germline, CDR1 is SSHAT and CDR2 is FNYEAQ (reference sequence). This CDR3 has 15 residues. CDR3 residues: CASSLGQGRQETQYF. The CDR3 DNA follows: TGTGCTAGCAGTCTTGGACAGGGGCGACAAGAGACCCAGTACTTC. Variable domain in full (rest from reference TRBV7-7 and TRBJ2-5): GAGVSQSPRYKVTKRGQDVTLRCDPISSHATLYWYQQALGQGPEFLTYFNYEAQPDKSGLPSDRFSAERPEGSISTLTIQRTEQRDSAMYRCASSLGQGRQETQYFGPGTRLLVL.

This rearrangement joins TRBV11-2 to TRBJ1-2; 9 nucleotides align to TRBD1. Germline V lookup: CDR1 SGHAT, CDR2 FQNNGV. The V segment lost 1 base and the J segment 4 bases; nucleotides outside the gene matches: 13. The CDR3 is 18 residues long. The CDR3 loop is CASSLVSLAGTGLYGYTF. In DNA, the CDR3 is TGTGCCAGCAGCTTAGTTTCCTTGGCCGGGACAGGGCTCTATGGCTACACCTTC.

V is TRBV4-1 and J is TRBJ2-6; D unresolved. The ends were cut back, 1 base at V and 0 bases at J, with 13 bases in the middle. The CDR3 sequence is 18 residues long. Germline V gives CDR1 MGHRA, CDR2 YSYEKL. CDR3 region: CASSQVDRIISGANVLTF. In DNA form, the CDR3 reads TGCGCCAGCAGCCAAGTTGACCGGATTATCTCTGGGGCCAACGTCCTGACTTTC.

The chain combines TRBV6-5 with TRBJ2-7; TRBD1 matches 9 bases. The CDR3 is made up of 13 amino acids. CDR1 and CDR2 from the germline V gene are MNHEY and SVGAGI. Trimming took 5 bases from V and 5 from J; bases not matched to a gene: 4. DNA of the CDR3: TGTGCCAGCAGTAACAGGGGGCTCGACGAGCAGTACTTC. It is translated as CASSNRGLDEQYF.

V usage is TRBV5-1 and J usage is TRBJ2-1, with 8 bases that match TRBD1. Trimming took 4 bases from V and 3 from J; bases not matched to a gene: 9. The CDR3 spans 16 residues. The germline gives CDR1 SGHRS, CDR2 YFSETQ. CDR3 sequence (DNA): TGCGCCAGCAGCCGTTCCGCAGGGGGCGACTACAATGAGCAGTTCTTC. Residues: CASSRSAGGDYNEQFF.

The J gene is TRBJ2-5, the V gene TRBV15, with D perhaps TRBD1 (5 bases). CDR1 and CDR2 from the germline V gene are LNHNV and YYDKDF (reference sequence). Deletions cut 0 bases from V and 6 bases from J, with 8 bases between. The CDR3 has 13 amino acids. The CDR3 nucleotides read TGTGCCACCAGCAGAGACAGGGTACAGACCCAGTACTTC. Translation: CATSRDRVQTQYF.

The chain recombines TRBV6-5 with TRBJ1-2; the D is unclear. V lost 0 bases and J lost 11, with 16 bases in between. This CDR3 region has 14 residues. Germline V lookup: CDR1 MNHEY, CDR2 SVGAGI. CDR3 protein: CASSYSLPGRGYTF. CDR3 DNA: TGTGCCAGCAGTTACTCTCTGCCCGGCCGCGGGTACACCTTC.

The genes are TRBV4-1 and TRBJ1-2, with 8 bases aligning to TRBD1. The CDR3 spans 18 residues. Germline lookup yields CDR1 MGHRA and CDR2 YSYEKL. Trimming removed 0 bases from V and 8 bases from J; junction bases left unmatched: 17. In DNA, the CDR3 is TGCGCCAGCAGCCAAGATCTCACGTGGGGGACAGGAGTTGAGGGCTACACCTTC. This codes for CASSQDLTWGTGVEGYTF.

The V and J genes are TRBV7-8 and TRBJ2-5, with TRBD1 matching over 7 bases. The V and J ends lost 5 bases and 5 bases, in that order; junction bases with no gene match: 8. This CDR3 is 14 amino acids long. CDR1 and CDR2 from the germline V gene are SGHVS and FQNEAQ. CDR3 residues: CASSERQGPETQYF. CDR3 DNA: TGTGCCAGCAGCGAGAGACAGGGACCGGAGACCCAGTACTTC.

The chain's CDR3 is CASSERAIGAGANVLTF. As DNA, the CDR3 is TGTGCCAGCAGTGAGCGCGCCATCGGCGCTGGGGCCAACGTCCTGACTTTC. The J gene is TRBJ2-6, the V gene TRBV6-1; D not resolved. V was pared by 3 bases and J by 2 bases, with 14 bases between. Germline V gene sequence: CDR1 MNHNS, CDR2 SASEGT. This CDR3 region has 17 residues.

J is TRBJ2-2 and V is TRBV4-1, with 9 bases that match TRBD1. The CDR3 runs 19 residues. The germline gives CDR1 MGHRA, CDR2 YSYEKL. V shed 2 bases, J shed 3 bases, and the junction held 13 bases outside the gene matches. This CDR3 reads CASSQKIPGTGFYTGELFF. The CDR3 DNA is TGCGCCAGCAGCCAAAAAATCCCCGGGACAGGGTTTTACACCGGGGAGCTGTTTTTT.

The chain recombines TRBV2 with TRBJ2-2, with 7 bases aligning to TRBD1. V gave up 2 bases and J gave up 6 bases; unmatched junction bases: 9. Germline CDR1 is SNHLY and CDR2 is FYNNEI. This CDR3 spans 16 amino acids. The CDR3 DNA reads as TGTGCCAGCAGTGAAAAGGGGGCAATGGTCTCCGGGGAGCTGTTTTTT. Amino acid sequence: CASSEKGAMVSGELFF.

The CDR3 loop is CASSLGGSGSGELFF. CDR3 DNA sequence: TGTGCCAGCAGCTTGGGAGGGAGCGGGTCCGGGGAGCTGTTTTTT. The V call is TRBV5-6, the J call TRBJ2-2, with a weak D call TRBD2 (6 bases). Germline loops: CDR1 SGHDT, CDR2 YYEEEE. The CDR3 is 15 residues long. Deletions cut 0 bases from V and 6 bases from J, with 12 bases between.

As concerns this clone: Other DNA sequences in this specimen translate into the identical CDR3. This chain connects TRBV3-1 (or the pseudogene TRBV3-2) to TRBJ1-2; D gene uncertain. With 3 bases removed from V and 8 bases from J, the gap between germline ends came to 16 bases. CDR1 and CDR2 from the germline V gene are LGHDT and YNNKEL (reference sequence). The CDR3 runs to 14 residues. CDR3 sequence: CASSQDVRVVGYTF. CDR3 in DNA: TGTGCCAGCAGCCAGGATGTGAGGGTAGTAGGCTACACCTTC.

The rearrangement links TRBV11-2 to TRBJ1-2; no clear D gene. This CDR3 is built from 14 residues. Germline CDR1 SGHAT, CDR2 FQNNGV. Trimming removed 2 bases at V and 2 bases at J, with 9 bases between. The CDR3 here is CASSLREVNYGYTF. CDR3 in DNA: TGTGCCAGCAGCTTACGGGAAGTGAACTATGGCTACACCTTC.

The chain uses TRBV9 and TRBJ2-3; no reliable D call. This CDR3 has 14 residues. CDR1 is SGDLS and CDR2 is YYNGEE in the germline V gene. V was pared by 0 bases and J by 3 bases, with 8 bases between. The CDR3 sequence is CASSVVPQTDTQYF. CDR3 sequence (DNA): TGTGCCAGCAGCGTAGTTCCACAAACAGATACGCAGTATTTT. The full variable domain, with the rest looked up from reference TRBV9 and TRBJ2-3, is DSGVTQTPKHLITATGQRVTLRCSPRSGDLSVYWYQQSLDQGLQFLIQYYNGEERAKGNILERFSAQQFPDLHSELNLSSLELGDSALYFCASSVVPQTDTQYFGPGTRLTVL.

The J gene is TRBJ2-1, the V gene TRBV4-1, with 9 bases lining up with TRBD1. V trimming: 3 bases; J trimming: 7 bases; junction bases outside the gene matches: 13. This CDR3 is 17 amino acids long. Germline V gene sequence: CDR1 MGHRA, CDR2 YSYEKL. This chain's CDR3 is CASSHRPGTGFLNEQFF. The CDR3, as DNA: TGCGCCAGCAGCCATCGACCCGGGACAGGGTTTTTGAATGAGCAGTTCTTC.

The rearrangement uses TRBV28 and TRBJ2-7; D is undetermined. This CDR3 has 12 residues. Trimming removed 3 bases from V and 2 bases from J, with 5 bases in between. In germline, CDR1 is MDHEN, CDR2 SYDVKM. The CDR3 region is CASSLAAYEQYF. The CDR3 DNA reads as TGTGCCAGCAGTTTGGCGGCCTACGAGCAGTACTTC.

The chain combines TRBV2 with TRBJ1-5; TRBD1 agrees at 9 bases. This CDR3 contains 15 residues. V dropped 6 bases and J dropped 3; count of bases not matched to a gene: 6. The V gene's germline CDR1 is SNHLY and CDR2 FYNNEI. The CDR3 reads CASRGDRAYNQPQHF. CDR3 nucleotide sequence: TGTGCCAGCAGAGGGGACAGGGCCTACAATCAGCCCCAGCATTTT.

Points on this clone: Additional DNA sequences in this sample encode the identical CDR3. This chain links TRBV9 with TRBJ2-6; D is uncertain. The CDR3 is 13 residues long. Germline CDR1 reads SGDLS; CDR2 reads YYNGEE. V lost 0 bases, J lost 2 bases, and 0 bases lay in between. The DNA for the CDR3 is TGTGCCAGCAGCGTAGCTGGGGCCAACGTCCTGACTTTC. Translation gives CASSVAGANVLTF. Combining the CDR3 with reference TRBV9 and TRBJ2-6 gives the whole variable domain DSGVTQTPKHLITATGQRVTLRCSPRSGDLSVYWYQQSLDQGLQFLIQYYNGEERAKGNILERFSAQQFPDLHSELNLSSLELGDSALYFCASSVAGANVLTFGAGSRLTVL.

The rearrangement joins TRBV6-2 or TRBV6-3 to TRBJ1-1, with 9 bases identical to TRBD1. The ends lost 5 bases at V and 2 bases at J; junction bases unmatched: 12. The CDR3 is 17 residues long. CDR1 is MNHEY, CDR2 SVGEGT, per germline. The CDR3 reads CASSVPGQGMRNTEAFF. CDR3 nucleotide sequence: TGTGCCAGCAGTGTGCCCGGACAGGGGATGCGTAACACTGAAGCTTTCTTT.